One and the same sample provided the 26 T cell receptor beta chains below, sequenced in a study of T-cell reconstitution after alpha-beta-depleted transplantation in children. The TCRbeta library was prepared with unique molecular identifiers. One entry per CDR3 protein results from TCRdb running MiXCR on the PCR reads. Altogether roughly 610,000 distinct CDR3 sequences are present, 10% to 13% being singletons, with the ten largest covering less than 5%. The specimen was PBMCs from the stem cell graft donor, collected from the stem cell graft. The receptors here all came from a human donor who donated a stem cell graft to a child with acute myeloid leukemia.

The chain recombines TRBV6-2 or TRBV6-3 with TRBJ2-1; unclear D gene. V was clipped by 2 bases and J by 9 bases, with 5 bases between them. CDR3 length: 11 residues. The V gene's germline CDR1 is MNHEY and CDR2 SVGEGT. CDR3 protein: CASSYGIEQFF. The CDR3 coding sequence is TGTGCCAGCAGTTACGGCATTGAGCAGTTCTTC.

This clonotype was detected a few times. This CDR3 reads CATTRPGDGYTF. In nucleotides, the CDR3 is TGTGCCACCACTCGACCGGGGGATGGCTACACCTTC. The chain employs TRBV15 and TRBJ1-2, with TRBD1 as a possible D gene (5 bases). The CDR3 runs 12 residues. Trimming removed 7 bases at V and 6 bases at J, with 12 bases between. Germline V gives CDR1 LNHNV, CDR2 YYDKDF (reference sequence).

This clonotype came up many times. The chain combines TRBV29-1 with TRBJ2-2, with 7 bases lining up with TRBD2. With 7 bases clipped from V and 1 base from J, the junction kept 9 bases outside the gene matches. The CDR3 runs 15 residues. CDR1 and CDR2 (germline): SQVTM, ANQGSEA. In nucleotides, the CDR3 is TGCAGCGCCGCACCCCAGCGGGAGAACACCGGGGAGCTGTTTTTT. Residues: CSAAPQRENTGELFF.

This sequence joins TRBV5-1 and TRBJ2-3; unclear D gene. This CDR3 region has 14 residues. Deletions cut 4 bases from V and 2 bases from J, with 11 bases between. Looked up from germline, CDR1 is SGHRS and CDR2 is YFSETQ. Here the CDR3 reads CASSERVDTDTQYF. The CDR3 DNA sequence: TGCGCCAGCAGCGAACGCGTTGACACAGATACGCAGTATTTT.

CDR3 residues: CASTFQAQGLGYEQYF. The CDR3 bases are TGTGCCAGCACCTTCCAAGCACAGGGATTGGGGTACGAGCAGTACTTC. The V gene is TRBV6-2 or TRBV6-3, the J gene TRBJ2-7, with D possibly being TRBD1 (6 bases). Per the germline V gene, CDR1 is MNHEY and CDR2 is SVGEGT. There are 16 residues in the CDR3. Trimming took 7 bases from V and 4 from J, leaving 23 bases between them.

This clonotype was seen a few times. The chain carries TRBV4-2 and TRBJ1-1; no firm D call. The length of the CDR3 is 14 residues. The V and J ends lost 3 bases and 1 base respectively, with 9 bases between them. From germline, CDR1 is LGHNA and CDR2 YNFKEQ. Here the CDR3 reads CASSQRPENTEAFF. DNA of the CDR3: TGTGCCAGCAGCCAGAGGCCTGAGAACACTGAAGCTTTCTTT.

Only a few counts were recorded for this clonotype. The chain couples TRBV5-1 to TRBJ2-7; no definite D call. This CDR3 has 16 residues. Trimming removed 4 bases at V and 0 bases at J, with 17 bases between. Germline V gives CDR1 SGHRS, CDR2 YFSETQ. CDR3 bases: TGCGCCAGCAGCCGCGGAGTCGACGCCCTCTCCTACGAGCAGTACTTC. Translation: CASSRGVDALSYEQYF.

This clonotype was counted only a few times. The chain couples TRBV2 to TRBJ2-1; 12 nucleotides align to TRBD2. CDR1 is SNHLY, CDR2 FYNNEI, per germline. With V trimmed by 5 bases and J by 9 bases, 8 bases remained unmatched. This CDR3 contains 15 residues. The CDR3 loop is CASSKTSGRKGEQFF. The DNA of the CDR3 is TGTGCCAGCAGTAAGACTAGCGGGAGAAAGGGTGAGCAGTTCTTC. Supplemented by reference TRBV2 and TRBJ2-1, the full variable domain reads EPEVTQTPSHQVTQMGQEVILRCVPISNHLYFYWYRQILGQKVEFLVSFYNNEISEKSEIFDDQFSVERPDGSNFTLKIRSTKLEDSAMYFCASSKTSGRKGEQFFGPGTRLTVL.

This clonotype appeared a few times. The chain links TRBV20-1 to TRBJ2-1, with D possibly being TRBD2 (5 bases). The germline V gene encodes CDR1 DFQATT and CDR2 SNEGSKA (reference sequence). Trimming took off 4 bases at V and 10 bases at J, with 11 bases between the two ends. The CDR3 spans 11 residues. CDR3: CSATQGGEQFF. The CDR3 DNA follows: TGCAGTGCTACTCAAGGCGGGGAGCAGTTCTTC.

This clonotype was picked up a small number of times. The rearrangement uses TRBV3-1 and TRBJ2-6; TRBD1 matches 11 bases. With 4 bases clipped from V and 0 bases from J, the junction kept 8 bases outside the gene matches. The CDR3 consists of 19 residues. Germline V CDR1 and CDR2: LGHDT, YNNKEL (reference sequence). The CDR3 DNA is TGTGCCAGCAGCCTGAGGACAGGGGGCCTCCCCTCTGGGGCCAACGTCCTGACTTTC. Translating it yields CASSLRTGGLPSGANVLTF. The complete variable domain, with remaining parts taken from reference TRBV3-1 and TRBJ2-6, reads DTAVSQTPKYLVTQMGNDKSIKCEQNLGHDTMYWYKQDSKKFLKIMFSYNNKELIINETVPNRFSPKSPDKAHLNLHINSLELGDSAVYFCASSLRTGGLPSGANVLTFGAGSRLTVL.

This clonotype has only a few counts. The genes are TRBV6-1 and TRBJ1-1, with D perhaps matching TRBD1 (5 bases). V was cut by 2 bases and J by 7 bases, with 17 bases left in between. The CDR3 extends over 15 amino acids. Germline lookup yields CDR1 MNHNS and CDR2 SASEGT. CDR3 region: CASSERGTRGGEAFF. The CDR3 DNA reads as TGTGCCAGCAGTGAAAGAGGGACCCGCGGGGGTGAAGCTTTCTTT.

The chain links TRBV6-5 to TRBJ1-1; 8 bases line up with TRBD1. The CDR3 is made up of 17 amino acids. V lost 0 bases and J lost 1; bases outside the gene matches: 7. Looked up from germline, CDR1 is MNHEY and CDR2 is SVGAGI. This CDR3 is CASSYSNRGKGNTEAFF. In DNA form, the CDR3 reads TGTGCCAGCAGTTACTCAAACAGGGGGAAGGGGAACACTGAAGCTTTCTTT.

This clonotype was observed many times. The V and J genes are TRBV20-1 and TRBJ1-4; D might be TRBD1 (5 bases). The CDR3 totals 14 residues. Germline V lookup: CDR1 DFQATT, CDR2 SNEGSKA (reference sequence). Trimming pared 0 bases from V and 8 bases from J, leaving 13 bases between. CDR3 DNA: TGCAGTGCTAGAGAGGCAGGGCTCGGCGAAAAACTGTTTTTT. Residues: CSAREAGLGEKLFF.

This clonotype came up many times. The chain uses TRBV2 and TRBJ2-1, with D perhaps TRBD2 (6 bases). The germline V and J ends were trimmed by 6 bases and 6 bases, with 12 bases remaining between them. The CDR3 contains 13 residues. CDR1 is SNHLY, CDR2 FYNNEI, per germline. In DNA, the CDR3 is TGTGCCAGCAGGGCGGGAAGGGTCAATGAGCAGTTCTTC. Translation: CASRAGRVNEQFF.

This clonotype was seen only a few times. The rearrangement links TRBV11-2 to TRBJ2-2, with TRBD2 matching over 12 bases. V gave up 5 bases and J gave up 5 bases; unmatched junction bases: 6. The germline V gene encodes CDR1 SGHAT and CDR2 FQNNGV. The CDR3 has 16 amino acids. CDR3 sequence (DNA): TGTGCCAGCAGCCAGACCGGGACTAGCGGGACCGGGGAGCTGTTTTTT. This encodes CASSQTGTSGTGELFF.

The V call is TRBV4-2, the J call TRBJ2-1, with D perhaps assigned TRBD1 or TRBD2 (5 bases each). Germline CDR1 reads LGHNA; CDR2 reads YNFKEQ. The V gene lost 8 bases and the J gene lost 7 bases, with 12 bases spanning the gap. CDR3 size: 12 residues. The CDR3 region has the DNA TGTGCCAGCTTGGGGACCGAGAATGAGCAGTTCTTC. Translated, it gives CASLGTENEQFF.

A few counts support this clonotype. This sequence joins TRBV20-1 and TRBJ1-2; D uncertain. CDR1 is DFQATT, CDR2 SNEGSKA, per germline (reference sequence). V was trimmed by 0 bases and J by 4 bases, leaving 18 bases between them. There are 16 residues in the CDR3. CDR3 bases: TGCAGTGCTAGAGATCTTCGGAGGGCCCCGAGCTATGGCTACACCTTC. Its translation is CSARDLRRAPSYGYTF.

The chain couples TRBV7-9 to TRBJ2-1; D may be TRBD2 (6 bases). The germline gives CDR1 SEHNR, CDR2 FQNEAQ (reference sequence). The ends were cut back, 4 bases at V and 4 bases at J, with 8 bases in the middle. CDR3 length: 13 residues. For the CDR3, the DNA is TGTGCCAGCAGCTCTCTAGCGTACAATGAGCAGTTCTTC. Translated, it gives CASSSLAYNEQFF.

This chain links TRBV7-2 with TRBJ2-7; 8 bases agree with TRBD1. The CDR3 is 15 amino acids. The J segment lost 5 bases and the V segment lost 5 bases, leaving 11 bases of the junction unmatched. Germline loops: CDR1 SGHTA, CDR2 FQGNSA. The CDR3 loop is CASSPRGLANHEQYF. Written as DNA, the CDR3 is TGTGCCAGCAGCCCCAGGGGGCTAGCGAACCACGAGCAGTACTTC.

This clonotype showed up just a few times. Here the CDR3 DNA reads TGTGCCACCCCAGGGGGGCCGACCCCTAACTATGGCTACACCTTC. This translates into CATPGGPTPNYGYTF. The chain recombines TRBV28 with TRBJ1-2; TRBD1 matches 7 bases. The CDR3 has 15 residues. Germline-derived CDR1 and CDR2 are MDHEN and SYDVKM. With 10 bases clipped from V and 0 bases from J, the junction kept 11 bases outside the gene matches.

Turning to this clonotype: A much larger clone sits a single nucleotide away, making a read error possible. CDR3 coding DNA: TGTGCCAGCAGCTCGATCGACAGGGCTCCCTCCTACGGGCAGTACTTC. It codes for CASSSIDRAPSYGQYF. This chain joins TRBV5-6 and TRBJ2-7; 7 nucleotides agree with TRBD1. The CDR3 has 16 amino acids. Germline lookup yields CDR1 SGHDT and CDR2 YYEEEE.

This clonotype was seen more than once but under ten times. The chain recombines TRBV19 with TRBJ1-1; 7 bases are a match to TRBD1. The CDR3 has 16 residues. Germline trimming cut 4 bases from V and 4 bases from J; bases unmatched to any gene: 12. Germline assignment: CDR1 LNHDA and CDR2 SQIVND (reference sequence). CDR3 DNA sequence: TGTGCCAGTAGTAAAAGGCGACAGGGCGTAGTCACTGAAGCTTTCTTT. Translating gives CASSKRRQGVVTEAFF.

This clonotype was found a few times. The CDR3 DNA reads as TGTGCCAGCTTGCCCGGGACAGTTAACTATGGCTACACCTTC. Residues: CASLPGTVNYGYTF. V usage is TRBV5-6 and J usage is TRBJ1-2; TRBD1 agrees at 7 bases. This CDR3 spans 14 amino acids. CDR1 is SGHDT and CDR2 is YYEEEE in the germline V gene. The V and J ends lost 7 bases and 1 base, in that order; junction bases with no gene match: 7. The full variable domain, its missing parts supplied by reference TRBV5-6 and TRBJ1-2, is DAGVTQSPTHLIKTRGQQVTLRCSPKSGHDTVSWYQQALGQGPQFIFQYYEEEERQRGNFPDRFSGHQFPNYSSELNVNALLLGDSALYLCASLPGTVNYGYTFGSGTRLTVV.

This clonotype came up a few times. This chain uses TRBV3-1 with TRBJ1-3; D remains unclear. The CDR3 runs to 14 residues. Trimming stripped 1 base from V and 0 bases from J, with 4 bases between. The germline V gene has CDR1 LGHDT and CDR2 YNNKEL (reference sequence). The CDR3 loop is CASSQGSSGNTIYF. CDR3 sequence (DNA): TGTGCCAGCAGCCAAGGAAGCTCTGGAAACACCATATATTTT. The variable domain in full, completed from reference TRBV3-1 and TRBJ1-3, reads DTAVSQTPKYLVTQMGNDKSIKCEQNLGHDTMYWYKQDSKKFLKIMFSYNNKELIINETVPNRFSPKSPDKAHLNLHINSLELGDSAVYFCASSQGSSGNTIYFGEGSWLTVV.

The rearrangement links TRBV6-2 or TRBV6-3 to TRBJ1-1; weak D call: TRBD1 (6 bases). The CDR3 totals 12 residues. V was trimmed by 8 bases and J by 7 bases, leaving 14 bases between them. Germline V gene sequence: CDR1 MNHEY, CDR2 SVGEGT. CDR3 sequence reads: CASAKGGGEAFF. The CDR3 coding sequence is TGTGCCAGCGCCAAAGGGGGAGGTGAAGCTTTCTTT.

This clonotype was recorded a few times. This chain links TRBV11-1 with TRBJ2-1; 9 bases align to TRBD2. CDR3 length: 19 residues. Germline trimming cut 1 base from V and 4 bases from J; bases unmatched to any gene: 14. CDR1 SGHAT and CDR2 FQDESV come from the germline V gene (reference sequence). DNA of the CDR3: TGTGCCAGCAGCTTAGGCTATTCTAGCGGGAAACTTCGATACAATGAGCAGTTCTTC. Protein sequence: CASSLGYSSGKLRYNEQFF. Using reference TRBV11-1 and TRBJ2-1 for the parts outside the CDR3, the full variable domain is EAEVAQSPRYKITEKSQAVAFWCDPISGHATLYWYRQILGQGPELLVQFQDESVVDDSQLPKDRFSAERLKGVDSTLKIQPAELGDSAMYLCASSLGYSSGKLRYNEQFFGPGTRLTVL.